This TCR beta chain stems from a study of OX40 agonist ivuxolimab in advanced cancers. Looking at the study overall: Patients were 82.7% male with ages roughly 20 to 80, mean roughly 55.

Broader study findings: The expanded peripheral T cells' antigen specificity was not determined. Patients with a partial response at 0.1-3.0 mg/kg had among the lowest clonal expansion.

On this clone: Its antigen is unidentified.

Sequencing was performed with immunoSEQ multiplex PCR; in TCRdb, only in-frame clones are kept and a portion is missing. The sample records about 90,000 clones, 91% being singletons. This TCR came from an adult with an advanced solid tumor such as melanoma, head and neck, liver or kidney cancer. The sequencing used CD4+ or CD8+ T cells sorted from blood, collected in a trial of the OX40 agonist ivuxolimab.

The CDR3, as DNA: TGTGCCAGTAGTATGGACAGGGGAGAAACTGAAGCTTTCTTT. Its protein is CASSMDRGETEAFF. The V and J genes are TRBV19 and TRBJ1-1; TRBD1 matches at 9 bases. The CDR3 has 14 amino acids. V shed 3 bases, J shed 5 bases, and the junction held 4 bases outside the gene matches. CDR1 and CDR2 (germline): LNHDA, SQIVND (reference sequence).